The clone carrying this TCR beta chain was picked up one time. With random hexamers, reverse transcription was performed on about 0.45 to 1 ug of RNA. The method of amplification for TCR beta CDR3 was immunoSEQ multiplex PCR, covering 54 Vbeta and 13 Jbeta. TCRdb passed the immunoSEQ multiplex PCR reads through MiXCR, listing each CDR3 protein once. This table has about 400,000 distinct CDR3 sequences, 75% to 90% appearing once. Trimming took 0 bases from V and 0 from J, leaving 6 bases between them. In germline, CDR1 is SGHNT, CDR2 YYREEE (reference sequence). CDR3 length: 14 residues. The data stem from a study of CD8 T cells in Susac syndrome. TEMRA cells were FACS-enriched, and CD8+ and CD4+ T cells were isolated negatively.

The sequenced material came from CD8+ T cells from PBMCs. The chain is built from TRBV5-4 and TRBJ1-1; unclear D gene. The source is a human donor with multiple sclerosis. DNA of the CDR3: TGTGCCAGCAGCTTGGAAATTCTGAACACTGAAGCTTTCTTT. Translating gives CASSLEILNTEAFF.